This entry describes one TCR beta chain. The CDR3 consists of 14 residues. Germline trimming cut 5 bases from V and 5 bases from J; bases unmatched to any gene: 9. Germline V gene data show CDR1 as GTSNPN and CDR2 as SVGIG (reference sequence). This record belongs to a study of shared clonotypes between healthy human individuals. Method: immunoSEQ multiplex PCR; TCRdb's copy keeps in-frame clones and lacks some. This sample has around 2.5 million clones, with under 95% found just once. This TCR was sampled from a man between 18 and 35 years old in good health. Some clones in this sample may be carry-over from other donors' samples. V usage is TRBV30 and J usage is TRBJ2-5; the match to TRBD1 covers 9 bases. Sequencing input: naive CD4+ T cells from PBMCs. Documented subset: CD45RA+ positively selected. CDR3 in amino acids: CAWGQGSLGETQYF. CDR3 sequence (DNA): TGTGCCTGGGGACAGGGGTCCCTTGGTGAGACCCAGTACTTC. Based on the CDR3 plus reference TRBV30 and TRBJ2-5, the full variable domain is SQTIHQWPATLVQPVGSPLSLECTVEGTSNPNLYWYRQAAGRGLQLLFYSVGIGQISSEVPQNLSASRPQDRQFILSSKKLLLSDSGFYLCAWGQGSLGETQYFGPGTRLLVL.